Below, 21 T cell receptor beta chains from the same sample are listed, as sequenced in a study of cytomegalovirus exposure and HLA in healthy donors. The study ran its PCR with 60 Vbeta and 13 Jbeta primers. Assay used: immunoSEQ multiplex PCR; TCRdb lists only in-frame clones, some missing. This sample has 110,000 or so clones, with over 65% found just once. Input material: PBMCs. The receptors derive from a woman aged 18-30 years in good health and CMV-seronegative.

The chain employs TRBV13 and TRBJ1-2; 8 bases line up with TRBD1. Germline V gives CDR1 PRHDT, CDR2 FYEKMQ (reference sequence). Trimming cost V 5 bases and J 9 bases; bases outside gene matches: 8. The CDR3 extends over 13 amino acids. The CDR3 loop is CASSAGTGYSYTF. CDR3 DNA sequence: TGTGCCAGCAGCGCCGGGACAGGATATAGCTACACCTTC.

In its sample, this clone was seen once. The CDR3: CASSRRQGDTGELFF. The CDR3 DNA reads as TGTGCCAGCAGCCGGCGACAGGGGGACACCGGGGAGCTGTTTTTT. The chain carries TRBV11-3 and TRBJ2-2; 9 bases match TRBD1. The germline V gene encodes CDR1 SGHNT and CDR2 YENEEA. The length of the CDR3 is 15 residues. V lost 5 bases, J lost 3 bases, and 4 bases stayed unmatched. Complete variable domain (other parts from reference TRBV11-3 and TRBJ2-2): EAGVVQSPRYKIIEKKQPVAFWCNPISGHNTLYWYLQNLGQGPELLIRYENEEAVDDSQLPKDRFSAERLKGVDSTLKIQPAELGDSAVYLCASSRRQGDTGELFFGEGSRLTVL.

V is TRBV2 and J is TRBJ1-2; the D is unclear. The CDR3 is 15 residues long. Trimming removed 6 bases from V and 5 bases from J, with 19 bases in between. The V gene's germline CDR1 is SNHLY and CDR2 FYNNEI. The CDR3 protein is CASRGKALGNYGYTF. The CDR3, as DNA: TGTGCCAGCAGGGGTAAGGCCCTAGGCAATTATGGCTACACCTTC.

The chain couples TRBV5-6 to TRBJ2-7; the D is unclear. Trimming cost V 0 bases and J 3 bases, with 7 bases left between them. The germline CDR1 and CDR2 sequences are SGHDT and YYEEEE. This CDR3 is 13 amino acids long. This CDR3 reads CASSLAAVYEQYV. CDR3 nucleotides: TGTGCCAGCAGCTTGGCGGCGGTCTACGAGCAGTACGTC.

The V call is TRBV21-1, the J call TRBJ1-5. TRBV21-1 is annotated as a pseudogene. This CDR3 spans 14 amino acids. The CDR3: CASTPRRGKQPQHF. The CDR3 bases are TGTGCCAGCACCCCTCGGCGGGGGAAGCAGCCCCAGCATTTT.

The chain recombines TRBV4-1 with TRBJ2-7; D possibly corresponds to TRBD2 (5 bases). CDR3 length: 13 residues. V was shortened by 0 bases and J by 6 bases, with 9 bases between the two germline ends. Germline CDR1 and CDR2: MGHRA and YSYEKL. CDR3 nucleotide sequence: TGCGCCAGCAGCCAAGAGAGGGAAACCGAGCAGTACGTC. Its translation is CASSQERETEQYV.

This rearrangement joins TRBV7-2 to TRBJ1-1; D gene ambiguous. This CDR3 region has 13 residues. Trimming removed 1 base from V and 6 bases from J, with 9 bases in between. Germline CDR1 and CDR2: SGHTA and FQGNSA. DNA for the CDR3: TGTGCCAGCAGCTTAGTGGTCGCAGCTGAAGCTTTCTTT. This gives the protein CASSLVVAAEAFF.

The chain uses TRBV29-1 and TRBJ2-2; D gene uncertain. V lost 2 bases, J lost 5 bases, and 6 bases lay in between. The CDR3 is made up of 12 amino acids. Per the germline V gene, CDR1 is SQVTM and CDR2 is ANQGSEA. CDR3 in amino acids: CSVESDTGELFF. CDR3 in DNA: TGCAGCGTTGAATCAGATACCGGGGAGCTGTTTTTT.

The chain links TRBV11-2 to TRBJ1-1, with D possibly matching TRBD1 (5 bases). Trimming pared 5 bases from V and 7 bases from J, leaving 11 bases between. The CDR3 is 12 residues long. Germline loops: CDR1 SGHAT, CDR2 FQNNGV. CDR3 protein: CASSRNRYEAFF. Written as DNA, the CDR3 is TGTGCCAGCAGCCGAAACAGGTATGAAGCTTTCTTT. Full variable domain (remainder filled in from reference TRBV11-2 and TRBJ1-1): EAGVAQSPRYKIIEKRQSVAFWCNPISGHATLYWYQQILGQGPKLLIQFQNNGVVDDSQLPKDRFSAERLKGVDSTLKIQPAKLEDSAVYLCASSRNRYEAFFGQGTRLTVV.

This rearrangement joins TRBV9 to TRBJ2-7; 12 bases agree with TRBD2. The CDR3 has 15 amino acids. Germline-derived CDR1 and CDR2 are SGDLS and YYNGEE. V lost 3 bases, J lost 4 bases, and 5 bases stayed unmatched. The DNA for the CDR3 is TGTGCCAGCAGCGCCCGGACTAGCGGGATTTACGAGCAGTACTTC. Translated, it gives CASSARTSGIYEQYF. Drawing the rest from reference TRBV9 and TRBJ2-7, the complete variable domain is DSGVTQTPKHLITATGQRVTLRCSPRSGDLSVYWYQQSLDQGLQFLIQYYNGEERAKGNILERFSAQQFPDLHSELNLSSLELGDSALYFCASSARTSGIYEQYFGPGTRLTVT.

This chain connects TRBV10-2 to TRBJ2-7; TRBD1 is a possible D gene (5 bases). Germline CDR1 and CDR2: WSHSY and SAAADI. This CDR3 has 14 residues. Trimming removed 0 bases from V and 4 bases from J, with 10 bases in between. The CDR3 here is CASSESRRGYEQYV. The CDR3, as DNA: TGCGCCAGCAGTGAGTCGAGAAGGGGATACGAGCAGTACGTC.

CDR3 sequence reads: CASSYSKRRNTEAFF. Here the CDR3 DNA reads TGTGCCAGCAGTTACTCAAAGAGAAGGAACACTGAAGCTTTCTTT. The J gene is TRBJ1-1, the V gene TRBV6-5; D gene unclear. This CDR3 is 15 amino acids long. The V gene's germline CDR1 is MNHEY and CDR2 SVGAGI. Trimming took 0 bases from V and 1 from J, leaving 9 bases between them.

This chain joins TRBV7-2 and TRBJ1-3; no clear D. Germline lookup yields CDR1 SGHTA and CDR2 FQGNSA. Trimming pared 5 bases from V and 0 bases from J, leaving 11 bases between. The CDR3 runs 15 residues. The CDR3, as DNA: TGTGCCAGCAGCCTTCAATTGAGCTCTGGAAACACCATATATTTT. Translation gives CASSLQLSSGNTIYF.

The chain has TRBV10-3 and TRBJ2-1; 9 positions match TRBD1. CDR3 length: 13 residues. Per germline, CDR1 ENHRY and CDR2 SYGVKD. After removal of 3 bases from V and 10 bases from J, the junction contained 4 bases not matched to a gene. The CDR3 region has the DNA TGTGCCATCAGTGAACAGGGGGCAGGGGAGCAGTTCTTC. As protein: CAISEQGAGEQFF.

The DNA of the CDR3 is TGCGCCAGCAGCTTGTCGGGGGGGGACACTGAAGCTTTCTTT. Its protein product is CASSLSGGDTEAFF. J is TRBJ1-1 and V is TRBV5-1; D is perhaps TRBD1 (5 bases). There are 14 residues in the CDR3. The germline V and J ends were trimmed by 1 base and 3 bases, with 10 bases remaining between them. The V gene's germline CDR1 is SGHRS and CDR2 YFSETQ.

This clone appeared a few times. V usage is TRBV6-5 and J usage is TRBJ1-4; TRBD1 is a possible D gene (6 bases). CDR1 MNHEY and CDR2 SVGAGI come from the germline V gene. The CDR3 totals 15 residues. Trimming left V 6 bases short and J 8 bases short, with 19 bases between. The CDR3 sequence: CASSYQGRPQEKLFF. CDR3 nucleotides: TGTGCCAGCAGCTATCAGGGGAGACCCCAGGAAAAACTGTTTTTT.

The chain joins TRBV5-4 to TRBJ1-5; TRBD1 is a possible D gene (6 bases). The CDR3 spans 15 residues. V was shortened by 1 base and J by 4 bases, with 12 bases between the two germline ends. Germline V gives CDR1 SGHNT, CDR2 YYREEE (reference sequence). CDR3 loop: CASSLQGSGNQPQHF. In DNA form, the CDR3 reads TGTGCCAGCAGCTTGCAGGGGTCGGGGAATCAGCCCCAGCATTTT. Variable domain in full (rest from reference TRBV5-4 and TRBJ1-5): ETGVTQSPTHLIKTRGQQVTLRCSSQSGHNTVSWYQQALGQGPQFIFQYYREEENGRGNFPPRFSGLQFPNYSSELNVNALELDDSALYLCASSLQGSGNQPQHFGDGTRLSIL.

The CDR3 region is CASSLDGREGEQYF. The DNA for the CDR3 is TGCGCCAGCAGCTTGGATGGCAGGGAGGGGGAGCAGTACTTC. The chain combines TRBV5-1 with TRBJ2-7, with 7 bases lining up with TRBD2. The CDR3 consists of 14 residues. The germline gives CDR1 SGHRS, CDR2 YFSETQ. Unmatched junction bases numbered 7, after V lost 0 bases and J lost 7 bases.

This clone was observed a few times. V is TRBV21-1 and J is TRBJ2-3; the D segment call TRBD2 is taken from the table without a DNA check. TRBV21-1 is reported as a pseudogene. The CDR3 has 12 amino acids. The CDR3 DNA reads as TGTGCCAGCAGCACTAGCGGGGGGGAGCAGTATTTT. Residues: CASSTSGGEQYF.

This sequence joins TRBV4-1 and TRBJ2-1; a weak D match, TRBD2 (7 bases). Trimming left V 1 base short and J 0 bases short, with 10 bases between. This CDR3 is built from 16 residues. Per the germline V gene, CDR1 is MGHRA and CDR2 is YSYEKL. CDR3 region: CASSQGAGASYNEQFF. The CDR3 coding sequence is TGCGCCAGCAGCCAAGGGGCGGGGGCCTCCTACAATGAGCAGTTCTTC.

The rearrangement uses TRBV9 and TRBJ2-3, with no clear D. The CDR3 totals 13 residues. Trimming left V 0 bases short and J 7 bases short, with 9 bases between. The germline CDR1 and CDR2 sequences are SGDLS and YYNGEE. The DNA for the CDR3 is TGTGCCAGCAGCGTAGAACCGAGCAATACGCAGTATTTT. This gives the protein CASSVEPSNTQYF.